These T cell receptor beta chains were read from a single sample in a study of T-cell reconstitution after alpha-beta-depleted transplantation in children. Each CDR3 protein gets one entry after TCRdb re-called the PCR reads with MiXCR. The sample includes about 150,000 distinct CDR3 sequences, around 10% of them seen just once. This specimen was PBMCs, taken before TCRalphabeta/CD19-depleted stem cell transplant. The source of these receptors is a boy younger than 10 with acute myeloid leukemia, due to receive a stem cell transplant. Each CDR3 is given with its conserved first and last residue. A D gene is named only where the DNA matches it firmly. Some rows have no size entry. The others give once, few or many, or a class for an expanded clone.

clone size | J gene | D gene | V gene | CDR3 DNA | CDR3 protein
many | TRBJ2-5 | - | TRBV6-6 | TGTGCCAGCAGTTACAGGGAGACCCAGTACTTC | CASSYRETQYF
many | TRBJ1-5 | TRBD1 | TRBV5-5 | TGTGCCAGCAGCGAACGTGGGGACAGTAATCAGCCCCAGCATTTT | CASSERGDSNQPQHF
many | TRBJ1-1 | - | TRBV20-1 | TGCAGTGCCGATAGACAGGTCTTGAACACTGAAGCTTTCTTT | CSADRQVLNTEAFF
many | TRBJ2-3 | TRBD2 | TRBV4-1 | TGCGCCAGCAGCCGGGGACTAGAGACAGATACGCAGTATTTT | CASSRGLETDTQYF
many | TRBJ2-1 | TRBD2 | TRBV7-3 | TGTGCCAGCAGCTTAAGTAGCGGGGGTTACAATGAGCAGTTCTTC | CASSLSSGGYNEQFF
many | TRBJ2-1 | TRBD2 | TRBV6-1 | TGTGCCAGCAGTGGTGGGACTAGCGGGTACTCCTACAATGAGCAGTTCTTC | CASSGGTSGYSYNEQFF
many | TRBJ2-2 | - | TRBV12-3/TRBV12-4 | TGTGCCAGCACTTGGAACGCCCGGGAGCTGTTTTTT | CASTWNARELFF
many | TRBJ2-7 | - | TRBV7-8 | TGTGCCAGCAGCTTTACCTCACTTAATCCTTCCTACGAGCAGTACTTC | CASSFTSLNPSYEQYF
many | TRBJ2-2 | - | TRBV14 | TGTGCCAGCAGCAGGGACCCAAACACCGGGGAGCTGTTTTTT | CASSRDPNTGELFF
many | TRBJ1-1 | TRBD1 | TRBV5-6 | TGTGCCAGCAGCTCCCCCCGGGACAGGGGGCTGAGGAACACTGAAGCTTTCTTT | CASSSPRDRGLRNTEAFF
many | TRBJ2-7 | - | TRBV3-1 | TGTGCCAGCAGCTTTCTCTATGGCAGGGGCTACGAGCAGTACTTC | CASSFLYGRGYEQYF
many | TRBJ1-1 | - | TRBV7-9 | TGTGCCAGCAGCTTAGGGGGCTGGGCCCTGAACACTGAAGCTTTCTTT | CASSLGGWALNTEAFF
- | TRBJ2-7 | TRBD1 | TRBV5-1 | TGCGCCAGCAGCTTGCGGGACAGGGACTACGAGCAGTCCTTC | CASSLRDRDYEQSF
many | TRBJ1-6 | TRBD1 | TRBV7-2 | TGTGCCAGCAGCTTAGACAGGGGGCGATCACCCCTCCACTTT | CASSLDRGRSPLHF
many | TRBJ2-5 | - | TRBV4-1 | TGCGCCAGCAGCCAAGCTGATCAAGAGACCCAGTACTTC | CASSQADQETQYF
many | TRBJ1-6 | TRBD1 | TRBV5-1 | TGCGCCAGCAGCCAGGACAGGGGCGGTTCACCCCTCCACTTT | CASSQDRGGSPLHF
many | TRBJ2-2 | - | TRBV20-1 | TGCAGTGCTAGCGGCCAAAACACCGGGGAGCTGTTTTTT | CSASGQNTGELFF
- | TRBJ1-6 | - | TRBV9 | TGTGCCAGCAGCGTGACCGACGGAAATTCACCCCTCCACTTT | CASSVTDGNSPLHF
many | TRBJ2-2 | - | TRBV4-2 | TGTGCCAGCAGCCAGGAGGGACTCACCGGGGAGCTGTTTTTT | CASSQEGLTGELFF
many | TRBJ2-3 | TRBD2 | TRBV20-1 | TGCAGTGCGTCCACTTCCGGCGGGGGGACAGATACGCAGTATTTT | CSASTSGGGTDTQYF
many | TRBJ2-2 | - | TRBV5-1 | TGCGCCAGCAGCTTAGCGCGATTCTCCGGGGAGCTGTTTTTT | CASSLARFSGELFF
many | TRBJ1-6 | - | TRBV25-1 | TGTGCCAGCAGTGAGGTGGGAACAGGGTATAATTCACCCCTCCACTTT | CASSEVGTGYNSPLHF
many | TRBJ1-2 | - | TRBV20-1 | TGCAGTGCTAGTGTTTTCCGGCCAGGAGAATATGACTATGGCTACACCTTC | CSASVFRPGEYDYGYTF
many | TRBJ1-5 | TRBD1 | TRBV5-1 | TGCGCCAGCAGCTTTGACGGACAGGGAGGTCAGCCCCAGCATTTT | CASSFDGQGGQPQHF
many | TRBJ2-7 | - | TRBV20-1 | TGCAGTGCTAGAAGCACGGACGACCTGGAGCAGTACTTC | CSARSTDDLEQYF
many | TRBJ1-5 | - | TRBV2 | TGTGCCAGCAGTGCAGACAGGAGCAATCAGCCCCAGCATTTT | CASSADRSNQPQHF
few | TRBJ2-7 | - | TRBV3-1 | TGTGCCAGCAGCCCAGAGCCACACTACGAGCAGTACTTC | CASSPEPHYEQYF
many | TRBJ1-2 | - | TRBV7-9 | TGTGCCAGCAGCTTAACGGGTCGAGGCTACACCTTC | CASSLTGRGYTF
many | TRBJ1-4 | - | TRBV11-2 | TGTGCCAGCAGCCCGATTCGCGGCAGGGCTAATGAAAAACTGTTTTTT | CASSPIRGRANEKLFF
many | TRBJ2-7 | TRBD2 | TRBV29-1 | TGCAGCGTTAAAACTAGCGGGAGTTCCTACGAGCAGTACTTC | CSVKTSGSSYEQYF
many | TRBJ2-3 | - | TRBV29-1 | TGCAGCGTTAACCTACAGGGTAATCCCACAGATACGCAGTATTTT | CSVNLQGNPTDTQYF
many | TRBJ2-2 | - | TRBV10-3 | TGTGCCATCAGTGGCGGGGCTAACACCGGGGAGCTGTTTTTT | CAISGGANTGELFF
- | TRBJ1-1 | TRBD1 | TRBV27 | TGTGCCAGCAGAAAGGGACAGGTCAATGAAGCTTTCTTT | CASRKGQVNEAFF
many | TRBJ2-5 | TRBD2 | TRBV5-1 | TGCGCCAGCAGCTTGACCCGGGGGAGGGTCGAGACCCAGTACTTC | CASSLTRGRVETQYF
many | TRBJ2-1 | TRBD2 | TRBV7-6 | TGTGCCAGCAGCTTAGGGACTAGCGGTAATGAGCAGTTCTTC | CASSLGTSGNEQFF
many | TRBJ2-4 | - | TRBV7-9 | TGTGCCAGCAGCAGATCAACTTGGGACATTCAGTACTTC | CASSRSTWDIQYF
many | TRBJ2-1 | TRBD2 | TRBV10-3 | TGTGCCATCAGTGAACAGCCTAGCGGGATTGACAATGAGCAGTTCTTC | CAISEQPSGIDNEQFF
many | TRBJ1-6 | - | TRBV12-3/TRBV12-4 | TGTGCCAGCAGTCCAGGACGGAATTCACCCCTCCACTTT | CASSPGRNSPLHF
few | TRBJ1-5 | - | TRBV2 | TGTGCCAGCAGTTCCGTTGGGCGGGGGCTCAATAGCAATCAGCCCCAGCATTTT | CASSSVGRGLNSNQPQHF
many | TRBJ2-1 | TRBD2 | TRBV29-1 | TGCAGCGTGAGGGGAGTGAGACTAGCAGAGCAGTTCTTC | CSVRGVRLAEQFF
- | TRBJ2-3 | TRBD2 | TRBV2 | TGTGCCAGGAACATAATAGCGGGGATTCGCACAGATACGCAGTATTTT | CARNIIAGIRTDTQYF
many | TRBJ2-3 | - | TRBV9 | TGTGCCAGCAGCCCGGAGCCTGGGGGTGGTACGCAGTATTTT | CASSPEPGGGTQYF
many | TRBJ1-5 | TRBD1 | TRBV2 | TGTGCCAGCAGTGAAGGGCGGACAGGGTTCGGGCAGCCCCAGCATTTT | CASSEGRTGFGQPQHF
medium-sized | TRBJ1-4 | - | TRBV28 | TGTGCCAGCAGTTCCGGGACAACCCGAGAAAAACTGTTTTTT | CASSSGTTREKLFF
many | TRBJ2-7 | TRBD1 | TRBV20-1 | TGCAGTGCCCCACCCGGGACAGGGGACCGCGAGCAGTACTTC | CSAPPGTGDREQYF